The sample holds a few counts of the clone carrying this T cell receptor beta chain. Its antigen is currently unknown. This sample stems from a study of T-cell memory formation after mild COVID-19. The CDR3 is made up of 15 amino acids. J was trimmed by 2 bases and V by 7 bases; bases with no gene match: 8. Germline CDR1 is MDHEN and CDR2 is SYDVKM. Study-wide findings and caveats: A second wave of clones peaked on day 37, and their SARS-CoV-2 specificity went unconfirmed. CD4/CD8 balance held among clones contracting day 15 to 85, and later expanders leaned CD4+. Contracting CD4+ clones were located mainly in CM and EM, and CD8+ clones in EMRA.

TCRdb reprocessed the 5' RACE reads via MiXCR and lists one record per CDR3 protein. The repertoire consists of some 250,000 distinct CDR3 sequences, with over 9% occurring once and the leading ten covering roughly a fifth. Sequencing input: PBMCs or a T cell subset sorted from them (not recorded which). This TCR derives from a man aged 18 to 29 who had mild COVID-19 (a few samples of this study predate the infection). Cell type and time point are not known. This chain uses TRBV28 with TRBJ2-3; TRBD2 matches 8 bases. CDR3 DNA sequence: TGTGCCAGCACCCTCCTAGCGGGCATCACAGATACGCAGTATTTT. Amino acid sequence: CASTLLAGITDTQYF. The full variable domain, rest sourced from reference TRBV28 and TRBJ2-3, is DVKVTQSSRYLVKRTGEKVFLECVQDMDHENMFWYRQDPGLGLRLIYFSYDVKMKEKGDIPEGYSVSREKKERFSLILESASTNQTSMYLCASTLLAGITDTQYFGPGTRLTVL.